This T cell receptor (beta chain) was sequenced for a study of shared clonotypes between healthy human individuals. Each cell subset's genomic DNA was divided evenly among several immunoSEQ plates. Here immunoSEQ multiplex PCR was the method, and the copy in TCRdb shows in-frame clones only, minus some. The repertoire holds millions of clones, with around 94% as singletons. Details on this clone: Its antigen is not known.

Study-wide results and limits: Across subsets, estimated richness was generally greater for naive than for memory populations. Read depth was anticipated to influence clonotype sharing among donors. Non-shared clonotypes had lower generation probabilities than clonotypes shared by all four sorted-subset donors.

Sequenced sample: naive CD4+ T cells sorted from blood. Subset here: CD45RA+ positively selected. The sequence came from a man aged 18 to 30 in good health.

The CDR3 sequence is CASSLSQGMDEQFF. CDR3 DNA sequence: TGTGCCAGCAGCTTATCTCAGGGGATGGATGAGCAGTTCTTC. V usage is TRBV11-1 and J usage is TRBJ2-1; D possibly corresponds to TRBD1 (6 bases). The CDR3 contains 14 residues. Trimming shortened V by 2 bases and J by 8 bases, and 13 bases separated the two germline ends. In germline, CDR1 is SGHAT, CDR2 FQDESV (reference sequence).